Reported below is one T cell receptor beta chain. Its antigen remains unidentified. This sample is drawn from a study of cytomegalovirus exposure and HLA in healthy donors. Study information: The same platform as the approximately 700 first-cohort repertoires was used for the 130 or so validation repertoires, a later analysis reported. General observations from the study: In vitro confirmation showed a few CMV-associated chains to be CMV antigen specific.

The germline gives CDR1 MDHEN, CDR2 SYDVKM. Between the trimmed V and J ends, which lost 8 bases and 0 bases, there was a span of 22 bases. The CDR3 covers 18 residues. Profiled with immunoSEQ multiplex PCR; TCRdb holds only in-frame clones, not every one. The table records about 120,000 clones, approximately 92% of them present only once. The rearrangement joins TRBV28 to TRBJ1-4; D remains ambiguous. The sequence derives from a woman between 18 and 30 years old in good health and CMV-seronegative. The sequenced sample consisted of PBMCs. This CDR3 reads CASRRNKLGTPTNEKLFF. The DNA for the CDR3 is TGTGCCAGCCGCCGGAATAAACTAGGTACCCCAACTAATGAAAAACTGTTTTTT.